The 27 T cell receptor beta chains below all came from one sample that was sequenced in a study of CD4+ T cells in melanoma. TCRdb's table, derived via immunoSEQ multiplex PCR, lists solely in-frame clones and lacks some. Of 15,000 to 20,000 clones in the sample, 83% were seen once. The sequencing sample was made of cells from a culture (not recorded whether cultured in vitro). The receptors derive from a human donor with melanoma.

This clone has a handful of counts. The chain employs TRBV5-6 and TRBJ1-6, with D possibly TRBD1 on 5 matching bases. Germline CDR1 reads SGHDT; CDR2 reads YYEEEE. The V end lost 4 bases, the J end lost 13 bases, and 15 bases lay between the germline ends. The CDR3 length is 13 residues. CDR3 in DNA: TGTGCCAGCAGCGACGTTGGGACGGGGCCCCTCCACTTT. Amino acid sequence: CASSDVGTGPLHF. Based on the CDR3 plus reference TRBV5-6 and TRBJ1-6, the full variable domain is DAGVTQSPTHLIKTRGQQVTLRCSPKSGHDTVSWYQQALGQGPQFIFQYYEEEERQRGNFPDRFSGHQFPNYSSELNVNALLLGDSALYLCASSDVGTGPLHFGNGTRLTVT.

This chain uses TRBV5-5 with TRBJ1-2; 7 positions agree with TRBD1. Germline CDR1 is SGHKS and CDR2 is YYEKEE (reference sequence). Germline trimming cut 0 bases from V and 10 bases from J; bases unmatched to any gene: 12. This CDR3 region has 15 residues. The chain's CDR3 is CASSLADLEGQTYTF. The CDR3 region has the DNA TGTGCCAGCAGCTTGGCCGACTTGGAGGGACAGACCTACACCTTC. Together with reference TRBV5-5 and TRBJ1-2, the CDR3 gives the full variable domain: DAGVTQSPTHLIKTRGQQVTLRCSPISGHKSVSWYQQVLGQGPQFIFQYYEKEERGRGNFPDRFSARQFPNYSSELNVNALLLGDSALYLCASSLADLEGQTYTFGSGTRLTVV.

The CDR3 nucleotides are TGTGCCAGCTCACCAGGAAATGAAGCTTTCTTT. Amino acids: CASSPGNEAFF. The chain carries TRBV18 and TRBJ1-1, with D uncertain. This CDR3 comprises 11 residues. The V gene lost 2 bases and the J gene lost 7 bases, with 5 bases spanning the gap. Per germline, CDR1 KGHSH and CDR2 LQKENI. The full variable domain, rest sourced from reference TRBV18 and TRBJ1-1, is NAGVMQNPRHLVRRRGQEARLRCSPMKGHSHVYWYRQLPEEGLKFMVYLQKENIIDESGMPKERFSAEFPKEGPSILRIQQVVRGDSAAYFCASSPGNEAFFGQGTRLTVV.

The chain links TRBV2 to TRBJ1-2; D not resolved. V was clipped by 2 bases and J by 8 bases, with 12 bases between them. In germline, CDR1 is SNHLY, CDR2 FYNNEI. The CDR3 is 13 amino acids. DNA of the CDR3: TGTGCCAGCAGTGAATCTGGGATGGACGGCTACACCTTC. It encodes CASSESGMDGYTF.

The rearrangement uses TRBV7-2 and TRBJ1-5, with D perhaps TRBD1 (5 bases). Per the germline V gene, CDR1 is SGHTA and CDR2 is FQGNSA. CDR3 length equals 14 residues. Trimming removed 4 bases from V and 7 bases from J, with 14 bases in between. The CDR3 is CASSSTPQGQPQHF. In DNA form, the CDR3 reads TGTGCCAGCAGCTCCACACCCCAGGGACAGCCCCAGCATTTT. The full variable domain, with the rest looked up from reference TRBV7-2 and TRBJ1-5, is GAGVSQSPSNKVTEKGKDVELRCDPISGHTALYWYRQSLGQGLEFLIYFQGNSAPDKSGLPSDRFSAERTGGSVSTLTIQRTQQEDSAVYLCASSSTPQGQPQHFGDGTRLSIL.

The rearrangement joins TRBV9 to TRBJ2-7, with a possible D match to TRBD2 (6 bases). Per germline, CDR1 SGDLS and CDR2 YYNGEE. This CDR3 has 14 amino acids. V was shortened by 0 bases and J by 7 bases, with 14 bases between the two germline ends. This CDR3 reads CASSVAGGTGEQYF. For the CDR3, the DNA is TGTGCCAGCAGCGTAGCAGGCGGGACCGGGGAGCAGTACTTC.

The chain has TRBV5-5 and TRBJ1-1; possibly TRBD1 for D (6 bases). The V and J ends lost 2 bases and 6 bases respectively, with 17 bases between them. The CDR3 length is 15 residues. Germline V gives CDR1 SGHKS, CDR2 YYEKEE (reference sequence). CDR3: CASSFARHRGPEAFF. CDR3 DNA: TGTGCCAGCAGCTTTGCGAGGCATCGGGGGCCTGAAGCTTTCTTT.

The J gene is TRBJ2-2, the V gene TRBV5-1, with D possibly called TRBD1 or TRBD2 (6 bases each). Trimming took 4 bases from V and 2 from J, leaving 12 bases between them. Germline lookup yields CDR1 SGHRS and CDR2 YFSETQ. There are 15 residues in the CDR3. This CDR3 is CASSVGGLNTGELFF. CDR3 bases: TGCGCCAGCAGCGTAGGGGGGCTTAACACCGGGGAGCTGTTTTTT.

The genes are TRBV9 and TRBJ1-6; 8 bases are a match to TRBD1. V shed 3 bases and J 7 bases; nucleotides not matched to a gene: 6. The CDR3 covers 15 residues. In germline, CDR1 is SGDLS, CDR2 YYNGEE. The CDR3 protein is CASSARQGQNSPLHF. CDR3 in DNA: TGTGCCAGCAGCGCGAGACAGGGGCAGAATTCACCCCTCCACTTT.

The rearrangement uses TRBV10-3 and TRBJ1-2, with a weak D call TRBD1 (5 bases). This CDR3 comprises 15 residues. The V and J ends lost 5 bases and 4 bases respectively, with 17 bases between them. The V gene's germline CDR1 is ENHRY and CDR2 SYGVKD. The CDR3 DNA is TGTGCCATCAGTCCGAGGTCACCCCAGGGCTATGGCTACACCTTC. Its translation is CAISPRSPQGYGYTF.

This chain uses TRBV7-3 with TRBJ2-1; the D is unclear. V lost 2 bases, J lost 3 bases, and 8 bases lay in between. The germline CDR1 and CDR2 sequences are SGHTA and FQGTGA. The CDR3 is made up of 14 amino acids. For the CDR3, the DNA is TGTGCCAGCAGCTTACTGCCTAGCTACAATGAGCAGTTCTTC. It translates to CASSLLPSYNEQFF.

J is TRBJ2-3 and V is TRBV11-2; 10 nucleotides line up with TRBD2. CDR1 and CDR2 (germline): SGHAT, FQNNGV. The CDR3 sequence is 18 residues long. V shed 3 bases and J 0 bases; nucleotides not matched to a gene: 9. Here the CDR3 DNA reads TGTGCCAGCAGCTTCCTCCCTAGCGGGGGCTTGAGCACAGATACGCAGTATTTT. Translation: CASSFLPSGGLSTDTQYF. Full variable domain (outside the CDR3, taken from reference TRBV11-2 and TRBJ2-3): EAGVAQSPRYKIIEKRQSVAFWCNPISGHATLYWYQQILGQGPKLLIQFQNNGVVDDSQLPKDRFSAERLKGVDSTLKIQPAKLEDSAVYLCASSFLPSGGLSTDTQYFGPGTRLTVL.

The chain employs TRBV7-9 and TRBJ2-3; unclear D gene. The germline V gene has CDR1 SEHNR and CDR2 FQNEAQ (reference sequence). This CDR3 comprises 14 residues. The V end was cut by 1 base, the J end by 8 bases, with 13 bases between. CDR3 DNA sequence: TGTGCCAGCAGCTTAGGGGGAAGTGTGGGTACGCAGTATTTT. Amino acid sequence: CASSLGGSVGTQYF.

The CDR3 spells CASLPQGENTEAFF. The CDR3 region has the DNA TGTGCCAGCTTACCCCAGGGAGAGAACACTGAAGCTTTCTTT. The chain is built from TRBV18 and TRBJ1-1, with a tentative D call TRBD1 (5 bases). This CDR3 region has 14 residues. From germline, CDR1 is KGHSH and CDR2 LQKENI. The ends were cut back, 7 bases at V and 1 base at J, with 13 bases in the middle.

The chain recombines TRBV27 with TRBJ2-1, with 7 bases fitting TRBD2. Trimming cost V 4 bases and J 12 bases; bases outside gene matches: 21. Looked up from germline, CDR1 is MNHEY and CDR2 is SMNVEV (reference sequence). This CDR3 spans 17 amino acids. The CDR3 DNA reads TGTGCCAGCAGTTCGTCAGGGATAGGACTAGGGGCCCCGCCGCAGTTCTTC. It specifies CASSSSGIGLGAPPQFF.

The chain uses TRBV10-3 and TRBJ2-5; TRBD2 is a possible D gene (5 bases). Trimming pared 3 bases from V and 5 bases from J, leaving 13 bases between. This CDR3 comprises 14 residues. Germline V lookup: CDR1 ENHRY, CDR2 SYGVKD. CDR3: CAISDLAGQETQYF. The CDR3 bases are TGTGCCATCAGTGACCTCGCGGGCCAGGAGACCCAGTACTTC.

Only a few counts were recorded for this clone. V and J are TRBV5-4 and TRBJ2-2; no firm D call. Germline CDR1 SGHNT, CDR2 YYREEE (reference sequence). Deletions cut 5 bases from V and 5 bases from J, with 4 bases between. The CDR3 sequence is 11 residues long. CDR3 in amino acids: CASSQTGELFF. The CDR3 bases are TGTGCCAGCAGTCAAACCGGGGAGCTGTTTTTT.

The chain uses TRBV7-9 and TRBJ1-2; weak D call: TRBD1 (6 bases). Germline CDR1 SEHNR, CDR2 FQNEAQ (reference sequence). CDR3 size: 13 residues. The V end lost 2 bases, the J end lost 8 bases, and 12 bases lay between the germline ends. The CDR3 here is CASSLSGARGYTF. CDR3 sequence (DNA): TGTGCCAGCAGCTTATCGGGGGCGCGGGGCTACACCTTC.

This chain connects TRBV7-8 to TRBJ2-7; tentatively, D is TRBD2 (6 bases). There are 15 residues in the CDR3. Germline-derived CDR1 and CDR2 are SGHVS and FQNEAQ. Trimming stripped 2 bases from V and 3 bases from J, with 14 bases between. The CDR3 nucleotides are TGTGCCAGCAGCTTAAGGGCCGGGGGAGGCTACGAGCAGTACTTC. It encodes CASSLRAGGGYEQYF.

This clone appeared a single time. The gene calls are TRBV19 and TRBJ1-6; TRBD1 agrees at 7 bases. Trimming took 6 bases from V and 7 from J; bases not matched to a gene: 6. Per the germline V gene, CDR1 is LNHDA and CDR2 is SQIVND (reference sequence). CDR3 length: 14 amino acids. The CDR3 loop is CASRLQGQNSPLHF. In DNA, the CDR3 is TGTGCCAGTAGGCTACAGGGGCAGAATTCACCCCTCCACTTT.

The chain carries TRBV29-1 and TRBJ2-7; 14 bases map to TRBD2. Trimming removed 7 bases from V and 2 bases from J; junction bases left unmatched: 7. The CDR3 is 15 amino acids. Germline loops: CDR1 SQVTM, CDR2 ANQGSEA. CDR3 sequence reads: CSAGTSGGGPYEQYF. The CDR3 nucleotides read TGCAGCGCCGGGACTAGCGGGGGAGGGCCCTACGAGCAGTACTTC.

The genes are TRBV19 and TRBJ1-1, with D possibly matching TRBD1 (6 bases). Germline CDR1 is LNHDA and CDR2 is SQIVND (reference sequence). Trimming took 5 bases from V and 0 from J, leaving 10 bases between them. There are 14 residues in the CDR3. CDR3 residues: CASSDGQMNTEAFF. CDR3 DNA sequence: TGTGCCAGTAGTGACGGACAGATGAACACTGAAGCTTTCTTT.

The gene calls are TRBV19 and TRBJ1-2, with D possibly TRBD1 on 5 matching bases. The CDR3 spans 17 residues. Per the germline V gene, CDR1 is LNHDA and CDR2 is SQIVND (reference sequence). The germline V and J ends were trimmed by 5 bases and 3 bases, with 22 bases remaining between them. The CDR3 DNA reads as TGTGCCAGTAGTCTCGACCCCCGGGAGGGGTCGGACTATGGCTACACCTTC. This sequence encodes CASSLDPREGSDYGYTF.

J is TRBJ1-5 and V is TRBV6-6, with D maybe TRBD1 (6 bases). Trimming removed 7 bases from V and 4 bases from J, with 17 bases in between. This CDR3 contains 15 residues. The germline V gene has CDR1 MNHNY and CDR2 SVGAGI (reference sequence). The CDR3 is CASTDPGAVNQPQHF. The CDR3 coding sequence is TGTGCCAGCACCGACCCAGGGGCCGTAAATCAGCCCCAGCATTTT.

This clone was seen a handful of times. This sequence is one base from a far larger clone and is likely a read error. As DNA, the CDR3 is TGTGCCAGCAGCCAACACGCAGGGGGCGCCTATGGCTACACCTTC. This sequence encodes CASSQHAGGAYGYTF. V usage is TRBV4-2 and J usage is TRBJ1-2, with 8 bases identical to TRBD1. J lost 4 bases, V lost 2 bases, and 6 bases had no gene match. Germline assignment: CDR1 LGHNA and CDR2 YNFKEQ. The CDR3 is 15 amino acids.

The V gene is TRBV29-1, the J gene TRBJ1-2; 7 bases agree with TRBD1. Losses at the gene ends were 3 bases for V and 5 bases for J; bases not matched to a gene: 6. CDR1 SQVTM and CDR2 ANQGSEA come from the germline V gene. The CDR3 is made up of 13 amino acids. CDR3 region: CSVERGLGYGYTF. The CDR3, as DNA: TGCAGCGTTGAGAGGGGGCTCGGGTATGGCTACACCTTC.

The V gene is TRBV5-5, the J gene TRBJ2-5, with D hard to call. Germline V gene sequence: CDR1 SGHKS, CDR2 YYEKEE (reference sequence). V was clipped by 1 base and J by 1 base, with 2 bases between them. The CDR3 loop spans 12 amino acids. In nucleotides, the CDR3 is TGTGCCAGCAGCTTGACCCAAGAGACCCAGTACTTC. Translated: CASSLTQETQYF.